This T cell receptor beta chain was sequenced during a study of T cell repertoires in cytomegalovirus infection. Across the whole study: Matching HLA type and CMV infection were both indicated by public TCR beta signatures. Study conclusions and caveats: CMV carriers having the relevant HLA were flagged by cumulative public TCR beta family frequency. The ex vivo response was dominated by HLA-C-restricted CMV-specific TCR beta clonotypes.

One entry per CDR3 protein, called by TCRdb with MiXCR from the reads. Of roughly 230,000 distinct CDR3 sequences in the sample, 20% to 25% were seen once. The germline gives CDR1 SGHAT, CDR2 FQNNGV. This CDR3 has 14 residues. V lost 2 bases and J lost 4; bases outside the gene matches: 3. Points on this clonotype: Its antigen remains unidentified.

Sequenced input: CD8+ T cells from PBMCs. This rearrangement joins TRBV11-2 to TRBJ1-2; 8 bases line up with TRBD1. The source is a human donor in good health (CMV status not recorded). Some clones in this sample may be carry-over from other donors' samples. DNA of the CDR3: TGTGCCAGCAGCTTATGGGGGACAGGCTATGGCTACACCTTC. Translation: CASSLWGTGYGYTF.